Below are 9 T cell receptor beta chains sequenced from a single sample in a study of blood T cell repertoires in COVID-19. Profiling relied on immunoSEQ multiplex PCR, and the TCRdb table lists in-frame clones only, not all of them. The sample contains 350,000 to 450,000 clones, just over 90% of which appear only once. Sequences were obtained from PBMCs or T cells enriched from blood (not recorded which). The receptors derive from a woman aged 40-49 years who had been exposed to COVID-19.

The rearrangement uses TRBV7-2 and TRBJ1-2; tentative D call: TRBD1 (5 bases). This CDR3 spans 15 amino acids. V gave up 1 base and J gave up 4 bases, with 13 bases separating them. The germline V gene encodes CDR1 SGHTA and CDR2 FQGNSA. The CDR3 sequence is CASSLGGLGGYGYTF. The CDR3 nucleotides are TGTGCCAGCAGCTTAGGGGGCCTGGGAGGCTATGGCTACACCTTC.

This chain links TRBV7-2 with TRBJ2-7, with D maybe TRBD1 (5 bases). The CDR3 extends over 13 amino acids. The V end was cut by 5 bases, the J end by 2 bases, with 10 bases between. The germline V gene has CDR1 SGHTA and CDR2 FQGNSA. In DNA, the CDR3 is TGTGCCAGCAGCCGAAGGGGTACCTACGAGCAGTACTTC. Translation: CASSRRGTYEQYF.

The J gene is TRBJ1-5, the V gene TRBV7-2; D gene uncertain. CDR3 length: 16 amino acids. The V and J ends lost 1 base and 2 bases respectively, with 12 bases between them. Germline V gene lookup returns CDR1 SGHTA and CDR2 FQGNSA. The CDR3 region is CASSLGGFGGNQPQHF. Written as DNA, the CDR3 is TGTGCCAGCAGCTTAGGCGGGTTTGGTGGCAATCAGCCCCAGCATTTT.

This sequence joins TRBV6-5 and TRBJ1-3; no reliable D call. CDR3 length: 16 amino acids. Deletions cut 2 bases from V and 1 base from J, with 12 bases between. CDR1 MNHEY and CDR2 SVGAGI come from the germline V gene. This chain's CDR3 is CASSYGPLLSGNTIYF. The CDR3 nucleotides read TGTGCCAGCAGTTACGGCCCCCTTTTGTCTGGAAACACCATATATTTT.

The chain combines TRBV21-1 with TRBJ2-3; the table's D call TRBD2 went unverified against the DNA. TRBV21-1 counts as a pseudogene. This CDR3 is built from 17 residues. The CDR3 is CASSKVETSGSTDTQYF. Here the CDR3 DNA reads TGTGCCAGCAGCAAAGTTGAGACTAGCGGGAGCACAGATACGCAGTATTTT.

V and J are TRBV19 and TRBJ1-2; tentative D call: TRBD1 (6 bases). The V and J ends lost 5 bases and 2 bases respectively, with 18 bases between them. The CDR3 totals 16 residues. Germline CDR1 LNHDA, CDR2 SQIVND (reference sequence). The CDR3 sequence is CASSARQVTANYGYTF. CDR3 nucleotide sequence: TGTGCCAGTAGTGCTCGACAGGTTACGGCAAACTATGGCTACACCTTC.

This chain joins TRBV27 and TRBJ1-2; the match to TRBD1 covers 10 bases. J gave up 7 bases and V 7 bases, and 6 bases lay outside the gene matches. CDR1 and CDR2 from the germline V gene are MNHEY and SMNVEV (reference sequence). This CDR3 is built from 13 residues. Written as DNA, the CDR3 is TGTGCCAGCACCCGGACAGGGGGAGGTGGCTACACCTTC. This translates into CASTRTGGGGYTF.

The chain joins TRBV10-3 to TRBJ2-7, with D perhaps TRBD1 (6 bases). The CDR3 is 12 amino acids. Germline V CDR1 and CDR2: ENHRY, SYGVKD. Trimming stripped 10 bases from V and 2 bases from J, with 12 bases between. CDR3 residues: CASAGVPYEQYF. As DNA, the CDR3 is TGTGCCAGCGCAGGGGTTCCCTACGAGCAGTACTTC.

This chain connects TRBV29-1 to TRBJ1-4; TRBD1 agrees at 12 bases. Germline assignment: CDR1 SQVTM and CDR2 ANQGSEA. The length of the CDR3 is 16 residues. V lost 6 bases, J lost 8 bases, and 13 bases stayed unmatched. CDR3 nucleotide sequence: TGCAGCGTCGTAGTCCCGGGACAGGGGGCGGAGGAAAAACTGTTTTTT. Its translation: CSVVVPGQGAEEKLFF.